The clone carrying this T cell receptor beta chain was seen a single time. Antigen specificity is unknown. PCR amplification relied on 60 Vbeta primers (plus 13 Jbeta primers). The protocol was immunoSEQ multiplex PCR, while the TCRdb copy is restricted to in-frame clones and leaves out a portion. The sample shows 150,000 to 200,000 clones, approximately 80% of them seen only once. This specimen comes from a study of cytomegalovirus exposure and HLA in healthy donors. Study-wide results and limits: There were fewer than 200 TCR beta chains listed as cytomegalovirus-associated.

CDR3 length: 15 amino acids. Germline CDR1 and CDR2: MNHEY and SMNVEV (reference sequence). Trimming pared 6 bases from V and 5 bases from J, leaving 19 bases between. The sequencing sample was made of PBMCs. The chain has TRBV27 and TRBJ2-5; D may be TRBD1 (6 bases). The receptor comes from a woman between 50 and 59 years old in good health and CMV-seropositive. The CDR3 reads CASRAPGRGRETQYF. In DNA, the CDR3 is TGTGCCAGCAGGGCGCCCGGCAGGGGCCGGGAGACCCAGTACTTC.